This T cell receptor (beta chain) was identified during a study of blood T cell repertoires in COVID-19. Turning to the study itself: COVID-19 samples, acute and convalescent, were from the United States, Italy and Spain. From T cells, B-cell-depleted T cells, or PBMCs came the material, which was cDNA or gDNA.

In the authors' workflow: How many nucleated cells were present was estimated from reference gene primer amplification. Here immunoSEQ multiplex PCR was the method, and the copy in TCRdb shows in-frame clones only, minus some. That table furnishes V, J and clone size, whereas the DNA furnished D and trimming. The data contain some 350,000 clones, 65% to 85% of them singletons. This clone was found once. Germline V gives CDR1 SGHRS, CDR2 YFSETQ. CDR3 length equals 12 residues. Trimming stripped 0 bases from V and 3 bases from J, with 4 bases between. The chain carries TRBV5-1 and TRBJ2-7; D call uncertain. Material: peripheral blood. The clonotype comes from a man younger than 45 with active or convalescent COVID-19. The CDR3, as DNA: TGCGCCAGCAGCTTGGGTCACTACGAGCAGTACTTC. Residues: CASSLGHYEQYF.